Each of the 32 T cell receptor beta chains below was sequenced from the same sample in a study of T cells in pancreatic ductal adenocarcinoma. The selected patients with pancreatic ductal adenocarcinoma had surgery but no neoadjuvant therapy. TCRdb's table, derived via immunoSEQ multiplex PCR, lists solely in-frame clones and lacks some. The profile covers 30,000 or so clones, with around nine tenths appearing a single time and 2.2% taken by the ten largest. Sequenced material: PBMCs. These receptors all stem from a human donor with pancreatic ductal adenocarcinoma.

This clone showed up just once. In DNA, the CDR3 is TGTGCCAGCAGCCTTCTTAGCGGGAGGGCAGAGACCCAGTACTTC. Amino acids: CASSLLSGRAETQYF. This rearrangement joins TRBV9 to TRBJ2-5; TRBD2 aligns across 11 bases. V was pared by 4 bases and J by 4 bases, with 6 bases of the junction left unmatched. CDR1 SGDLS and CDR2 YYNGEE come from the germline V gene. The CDR3 is 15 residues long. Supplemented by reference TRBV9 and TRBJ2-5, the full variable domain reads DSGVTQTPKHLITATGQRVTLRCSPRSGDLSVYWYQQSLDQGLQFLIQYYNGEERAKGNILERFSAQQFPDLHSELNLSSLELGDSALYFCASSLLSGRAETQYFGPGTRLLVL.

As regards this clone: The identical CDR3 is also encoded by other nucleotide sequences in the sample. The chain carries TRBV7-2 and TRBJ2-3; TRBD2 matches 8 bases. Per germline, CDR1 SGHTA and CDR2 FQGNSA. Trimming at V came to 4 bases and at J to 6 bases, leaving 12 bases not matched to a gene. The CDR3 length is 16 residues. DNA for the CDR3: TGTGCCAGCAGCTCCCGAGGAGCGGGAGTAACCGATACGCAGTATTTT. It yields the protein CASSSRGAGVTDTQYF.

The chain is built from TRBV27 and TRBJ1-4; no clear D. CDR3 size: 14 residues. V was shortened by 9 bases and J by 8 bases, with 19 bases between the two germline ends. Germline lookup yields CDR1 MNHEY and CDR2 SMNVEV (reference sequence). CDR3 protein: CASRRESRGEKLFF. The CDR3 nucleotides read TGTGCCAGTAGGAGGGAATCTCGCGGCGAAAAACTGTTTTTT.

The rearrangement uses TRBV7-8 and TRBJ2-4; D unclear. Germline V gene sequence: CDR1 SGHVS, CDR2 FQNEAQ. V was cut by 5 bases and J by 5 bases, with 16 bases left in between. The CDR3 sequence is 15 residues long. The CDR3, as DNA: TGTGCCAGCAGCGACCGACGGACCACCCAAAACATTCAGTACTTC. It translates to CASSDRRTTQNIQYF.

For the CDR3, the DNA is TGCGCCAGCAGCCAAGAGATGGTCACAGATACGCAGTATTTT. Encoded protein: CASSQEMVTDTQYF. The genes are TRBV4-3 and TRBJ2-3; D is unclear. Trimming shortened V by 0 bases and J by 2 bases, and 6 bases separated the two germline ends. The CDR3 loop spans 14 amino acids. Germline V gives CDR1 LGHNA, CDR2 YSLEER.

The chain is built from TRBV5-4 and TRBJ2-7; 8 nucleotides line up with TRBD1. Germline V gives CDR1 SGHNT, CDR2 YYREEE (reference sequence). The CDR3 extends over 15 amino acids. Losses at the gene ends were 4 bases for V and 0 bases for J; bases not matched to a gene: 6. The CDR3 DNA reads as TGTGCCAGCAGCCAGGGGACAGGCGGCTCCTACGAGCAGTACTTC. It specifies CASSQGTGGSYEQYF.

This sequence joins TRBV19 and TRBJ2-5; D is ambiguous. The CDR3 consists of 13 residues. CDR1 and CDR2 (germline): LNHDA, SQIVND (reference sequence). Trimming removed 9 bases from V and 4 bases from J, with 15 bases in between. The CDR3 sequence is CASRGTLGETQYF. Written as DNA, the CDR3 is TGTGCCAGCCGAGGTACCCTGGGAGAGACCCAGTACTTC. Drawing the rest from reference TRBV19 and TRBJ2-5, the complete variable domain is DGGITQSPKYLFRKEGQNVTLSCEQNLNHDAMYWYRQDPGQGLRLIYYSQIVNDFQKGDIAEGYSVSREKKESFPLTVTSAQKNPTAFYLCASRGTLGETQYFGPGTRLLVL.

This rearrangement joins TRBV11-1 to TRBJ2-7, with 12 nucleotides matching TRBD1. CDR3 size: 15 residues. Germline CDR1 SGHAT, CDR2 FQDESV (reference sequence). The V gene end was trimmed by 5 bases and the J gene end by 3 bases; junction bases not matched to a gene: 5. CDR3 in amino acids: CASSPRDRGLYEQYF. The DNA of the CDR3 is TGTGCCAGCAGCCCCCGGGACAGGGGGCTCTACGAGCAGTACTTC. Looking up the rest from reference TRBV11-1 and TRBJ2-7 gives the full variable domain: EAEVAQSPRYKITEKSQAVAFWCDPISGHATLYWYRQILGQGPELLVQFQDESVVDDSQLPKDRFSAERLKGVDSTLKIQPAELGDSAMYLCASSPRDRGLYEQYFGPGTRLTVT.

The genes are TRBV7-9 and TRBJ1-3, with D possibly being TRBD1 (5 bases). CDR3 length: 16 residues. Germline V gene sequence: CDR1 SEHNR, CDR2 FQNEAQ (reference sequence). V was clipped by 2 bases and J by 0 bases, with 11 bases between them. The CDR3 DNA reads TGTGCCAGCAGCTTAACGACCGGGGGCTCTGGAAACACCATATATTTT. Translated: CASSLTTGGSGNTIYF.

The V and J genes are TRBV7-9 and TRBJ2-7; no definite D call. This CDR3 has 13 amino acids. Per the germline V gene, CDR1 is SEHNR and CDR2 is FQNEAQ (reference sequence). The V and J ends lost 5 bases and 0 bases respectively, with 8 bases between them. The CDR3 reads CASSHATSYEQYF. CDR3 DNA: TGTGCCAGCAGCCACGCAACCTCCTACGAGCAGTACTTC.

CDR3 region: CASQDQGEGNQPQHF. The CDR3 DNA reads TGTGCCAGCCAGGATCAGGGAGAGGGCAATCAGCCCCAGCATTTT. The rearrangement uses TRBV6-6 and TRBJ1-5; tentatively, D is TRBD1 (5 bases). The V gene lost 8 bases and the J gene lost 2 bases, with 16 bases spanning the gap. Germline V gene data show CDR1 as MNHNY and CDR2 as SVGAGI (reference sequence). The CDR3 has 15 residues.

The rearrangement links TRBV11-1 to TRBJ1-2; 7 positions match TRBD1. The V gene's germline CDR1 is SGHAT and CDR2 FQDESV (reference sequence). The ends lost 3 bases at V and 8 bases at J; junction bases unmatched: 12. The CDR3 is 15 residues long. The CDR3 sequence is CASSFSTGDPRGYTF. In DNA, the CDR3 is TGTGCCAGCAGCTTTAGTACAGGGGACCCGAGGGGCTACACCTTC.

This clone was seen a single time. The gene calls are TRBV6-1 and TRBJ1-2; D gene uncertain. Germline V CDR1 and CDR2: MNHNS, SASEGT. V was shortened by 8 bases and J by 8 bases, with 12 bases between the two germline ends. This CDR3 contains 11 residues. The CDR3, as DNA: TGTGCCAGCGTGTGGCAGCTAGGCTACACCTTC. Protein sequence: CASVWQLGYTF.

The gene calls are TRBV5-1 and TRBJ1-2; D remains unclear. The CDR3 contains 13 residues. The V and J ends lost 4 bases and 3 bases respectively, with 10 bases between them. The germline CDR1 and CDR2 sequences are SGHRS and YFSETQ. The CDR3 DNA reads TGCGCCAGCAGCCCGGCCGAACACTATGGCTACACCTTC. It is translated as CASSPAEHYGYTF.

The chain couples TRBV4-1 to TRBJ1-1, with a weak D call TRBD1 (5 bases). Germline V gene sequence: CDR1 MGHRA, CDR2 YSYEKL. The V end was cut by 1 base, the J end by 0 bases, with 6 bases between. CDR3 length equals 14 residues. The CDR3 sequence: CASSQATVNTEAFF. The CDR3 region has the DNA TGCGCCAGCAGCCAAGCGACAGTGAACACTGAAGCTTTCTTT.

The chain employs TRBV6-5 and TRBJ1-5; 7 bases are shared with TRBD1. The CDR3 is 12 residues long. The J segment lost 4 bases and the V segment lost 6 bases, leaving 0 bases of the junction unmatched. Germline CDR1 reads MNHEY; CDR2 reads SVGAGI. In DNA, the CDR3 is TGTGCCAGCAGGACAGGGAATCAGCCCCAGCATTTT. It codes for CASRTGNQPQHF.

DNA for the CDR3: TGTGCCAGCAGCTTAGTTGTTACCGACGAGCAGTACTTC. Protein: CASSLVVTDEQYF. The chain employs TRBV7-3 and TRBJ2-7; D call uncertain. Germline V gene lookup returns CDR1 SGHTA and CDR2 FQGTGA. The CDR3 is 13 residues long. The V end was cut by 2 bases, the J end by 5 bases, with 10 bases between.

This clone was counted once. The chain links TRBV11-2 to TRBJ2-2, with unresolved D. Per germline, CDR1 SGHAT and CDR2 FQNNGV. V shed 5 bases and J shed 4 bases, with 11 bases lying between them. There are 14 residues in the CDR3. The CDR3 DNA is TGTGCCAGCAGCCCTGCCGACGGCACCGGGGAGCTGTTTTTT. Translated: CASSPADGTGELFF. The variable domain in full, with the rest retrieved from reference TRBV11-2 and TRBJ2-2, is EAGVAQSPRYKIIEKRQSVAFWCNPISGHATLYWYQQILGQGPKLLIQFQNNGVVDDSQLPKDRFSAERLKGVDSTLKIQPAKLEDSAVYLCASSPADGTGELFFGEGSRLTVL.

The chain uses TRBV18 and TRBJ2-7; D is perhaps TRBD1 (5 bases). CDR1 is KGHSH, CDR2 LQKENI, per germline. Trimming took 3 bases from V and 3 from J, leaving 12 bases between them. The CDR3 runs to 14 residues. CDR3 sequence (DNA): TGTGCCAGCTCACCGTATCAGGGTAACTACGAGCAGTACTTC. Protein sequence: CASSPYQGNYEQYF.

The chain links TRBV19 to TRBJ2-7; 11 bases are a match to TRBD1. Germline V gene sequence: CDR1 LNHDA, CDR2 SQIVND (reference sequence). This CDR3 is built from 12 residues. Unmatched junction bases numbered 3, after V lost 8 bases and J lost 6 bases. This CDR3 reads CASGGTGGEQYF. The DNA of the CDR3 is TGTGCCAGTGGCGGGACAGGGGGCGAGCAGTACTTC.

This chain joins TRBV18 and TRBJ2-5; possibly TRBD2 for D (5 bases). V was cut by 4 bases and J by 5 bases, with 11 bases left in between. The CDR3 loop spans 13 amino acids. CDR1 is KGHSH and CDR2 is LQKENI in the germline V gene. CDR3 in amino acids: CASSQGLRETQYF. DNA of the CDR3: TGTGCCAGCTCACAAGGACTGAGGGAGACCCAGTACTTC.

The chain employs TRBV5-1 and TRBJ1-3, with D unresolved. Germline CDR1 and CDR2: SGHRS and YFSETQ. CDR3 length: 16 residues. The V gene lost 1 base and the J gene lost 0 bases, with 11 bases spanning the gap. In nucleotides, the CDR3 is TGCGCCAGCAGCTTGTTGGGCAGCAGCTCTGGAAACACCATATATTTT. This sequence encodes CASSLLGSSSGNTIYF.

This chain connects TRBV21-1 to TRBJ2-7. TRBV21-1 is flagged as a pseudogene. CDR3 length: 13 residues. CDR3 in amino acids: CASSKRWWVEQYF. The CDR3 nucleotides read TGTGCCAGCAGCAAACGTTGGTGGGTGGAGCAGTACTTC.

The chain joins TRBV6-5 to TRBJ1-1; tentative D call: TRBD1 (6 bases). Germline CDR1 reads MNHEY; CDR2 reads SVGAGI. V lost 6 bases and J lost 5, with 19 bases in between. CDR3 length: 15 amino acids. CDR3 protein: CASRRTTGPGTEAFF. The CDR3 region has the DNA TGTGCCAGCAGACGGACCACAGGGCCTGGGACTGAAGCTTTCTTT.

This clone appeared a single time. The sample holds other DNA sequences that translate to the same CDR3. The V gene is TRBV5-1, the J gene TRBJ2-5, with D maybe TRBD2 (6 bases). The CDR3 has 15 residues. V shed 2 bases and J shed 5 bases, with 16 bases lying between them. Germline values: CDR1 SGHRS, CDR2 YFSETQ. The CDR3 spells CASSFGGTGGETQYF. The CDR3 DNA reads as TGCGCCAGCAGCTTCGGGGGTACGGGTGGGGAGACCCAGTACTTC. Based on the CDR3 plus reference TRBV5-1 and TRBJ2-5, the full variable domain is KAGVTQTPRYLIKTRGQQVTLSCSPISGHRSVSWYQQTPGQGLQFLFEYFSETQRNKGNFPGRFSGRQFSNSRSEMNVSTLELGDSALYLCASSFGGTGGETQYFGPGTRLLVL.

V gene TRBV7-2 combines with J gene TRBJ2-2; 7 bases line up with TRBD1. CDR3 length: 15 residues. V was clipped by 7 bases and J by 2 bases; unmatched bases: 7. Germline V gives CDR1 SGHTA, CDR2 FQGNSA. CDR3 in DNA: TGTGCCAGCACCCCGGGACAGATAAACACCGGGGAGCTGTTTTTT. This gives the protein CASTPGQINTGELFF.

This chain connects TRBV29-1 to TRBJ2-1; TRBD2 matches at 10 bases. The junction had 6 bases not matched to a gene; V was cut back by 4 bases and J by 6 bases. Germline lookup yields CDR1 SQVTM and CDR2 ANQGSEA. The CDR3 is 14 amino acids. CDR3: CSVGDSGRLNEQFF. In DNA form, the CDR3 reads TGCAGCGTTGGGGATAGCGGGAGGCTCAATGAGCAGTTCTTC.

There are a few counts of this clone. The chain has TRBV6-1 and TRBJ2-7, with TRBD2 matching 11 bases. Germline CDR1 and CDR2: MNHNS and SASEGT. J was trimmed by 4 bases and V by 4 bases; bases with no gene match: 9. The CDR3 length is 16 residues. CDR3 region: CASSGTWTSGLYEQYF. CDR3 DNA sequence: TGTGCCAGCAGTGGAACGTGGACTAGCGGGTTGTACGAGCAGTACTTC.

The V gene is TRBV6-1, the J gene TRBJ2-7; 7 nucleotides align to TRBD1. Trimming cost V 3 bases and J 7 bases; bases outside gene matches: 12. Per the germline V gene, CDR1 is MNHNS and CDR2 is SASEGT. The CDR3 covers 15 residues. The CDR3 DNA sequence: TGTGCCAGCAGTGAGTCCCCCACGACAGGGCGGGAGCAGTACTTC. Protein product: CASSESPTTGREQYF.

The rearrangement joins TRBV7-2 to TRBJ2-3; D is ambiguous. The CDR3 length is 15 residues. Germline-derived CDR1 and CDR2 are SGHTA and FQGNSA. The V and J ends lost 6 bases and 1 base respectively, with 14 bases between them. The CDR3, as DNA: TGTGCCAGCAGTCCAGAGTTACCACGCACAGATACGCAGTATTTT. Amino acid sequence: CASSPELPRTDTQYF.

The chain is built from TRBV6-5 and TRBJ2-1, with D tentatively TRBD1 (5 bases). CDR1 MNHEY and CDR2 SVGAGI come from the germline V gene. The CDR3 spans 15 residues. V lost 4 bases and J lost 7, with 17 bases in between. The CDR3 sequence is CASSSGYGFGNEQFF. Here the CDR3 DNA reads TGTGCCAGCAGTTCAGGGTATGGTTTCGGAAATGAGCAGTTCTTC.

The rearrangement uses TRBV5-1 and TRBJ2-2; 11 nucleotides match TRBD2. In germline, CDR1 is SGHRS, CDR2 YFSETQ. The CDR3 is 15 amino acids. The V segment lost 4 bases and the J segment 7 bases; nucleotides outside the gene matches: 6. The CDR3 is CASSGTSGRNGELFF. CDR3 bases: TGCGCCAGCAGCGGAACTAGCGGGAGAAACGGGGAGCTGTTTTTT.